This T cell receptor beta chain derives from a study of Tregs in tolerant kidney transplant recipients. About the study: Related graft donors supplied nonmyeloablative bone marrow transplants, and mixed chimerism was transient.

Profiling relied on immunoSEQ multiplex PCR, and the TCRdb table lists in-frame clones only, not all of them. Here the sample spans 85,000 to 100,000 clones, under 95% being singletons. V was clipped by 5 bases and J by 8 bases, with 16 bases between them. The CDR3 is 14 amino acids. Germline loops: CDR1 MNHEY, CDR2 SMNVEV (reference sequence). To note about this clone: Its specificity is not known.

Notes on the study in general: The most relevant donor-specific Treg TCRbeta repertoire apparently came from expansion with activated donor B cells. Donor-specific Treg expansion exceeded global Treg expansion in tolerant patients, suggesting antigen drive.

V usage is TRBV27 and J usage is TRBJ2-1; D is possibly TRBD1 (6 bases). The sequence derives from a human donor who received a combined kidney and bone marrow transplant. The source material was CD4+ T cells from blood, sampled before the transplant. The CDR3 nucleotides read TGTGCCAGCAGTCCATTTTTAGGGGGTCATGAGCAGTTCTTC. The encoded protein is CASSPFLGGHEQFF.